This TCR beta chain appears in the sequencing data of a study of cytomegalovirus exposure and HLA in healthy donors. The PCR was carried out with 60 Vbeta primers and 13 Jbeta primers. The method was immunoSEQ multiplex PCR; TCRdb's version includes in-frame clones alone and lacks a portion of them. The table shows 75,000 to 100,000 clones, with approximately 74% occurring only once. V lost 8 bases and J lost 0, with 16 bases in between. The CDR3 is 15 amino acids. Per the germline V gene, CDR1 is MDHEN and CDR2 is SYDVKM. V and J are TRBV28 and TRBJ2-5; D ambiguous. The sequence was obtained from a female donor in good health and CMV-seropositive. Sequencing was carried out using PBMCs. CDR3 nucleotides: TGTGCCAGCCGATACAGCCTGACGGACCAAGAGACCCAGTACTTC. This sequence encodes CASRYSLTDQETQYF.